This T cell receptor (beta chain) was profiled in a study of a mutant IDH1 vaccine in newly diagnosed glioma. Study-wide background: The initiation of vaccination occurred 4-6 weeks after radiotherapy alone, or with temozolomide cycles. Study-level points and caveats: The occurrence of vaccine-induced immune responses was seen in more than 85% of patients.

J was trimmed by 3 bases and V by 3 bases; bases with no gene match: 5. Germline CDR1 and CDR2: MNHEY and SVGAGI. CDR3 length equals 15 residues. A word on this clone: The antigen is unknown.

Sequencing used immunoSEQ multiplex PCR; TCRdb keeps in-frame clones, though not all of them. In the table there are tens of thousands of clones, 80% of which are singletons. Documented time point: week 23, last vaccination. The vaccine gave 300 ug of a 20-mer mutant IDH1 peptide subcutaneously per dose. The source was PBMCs, collected from a glioma patient whose treatment included an IDH1 peptide vaccine. This TCR derives from a man in his forties with glioma. The rearrangement uses TRBV6-5 and TRBJ2-3, with 8 bases fitting TRBD1. CDR3 loop: CASSYGQGRTDTQYF. CDR3 DNA sequence: TGTGCCAGCAGTTATGGACAGGGCAGGACAGATACGCAGTATTTT.